This T cell receptor beta chain was identified during a study of OX40 agonist ivuxolimab in advanced cancers. For the study in its entirety: Ivuxolimab was an agonistic, fully human IgG2 monoclonal antibody directed against OX40 (CD134), a costimulatory receptor. The paper reports the monotherapy dose-escalation portion (N = 52 patients) of the phase I ivuxolimab trial. Prior anti-PD-1, anti-PD-L1 or anti-CTLA-4 therapy was permitted, and about two fifths of dose-escalation patients had received checkpoint inhibitors. Of the approximately 50 patients in dose escalation, about 19 had hepatocellular carcinoma, some 15 had melanoma, 9 had renal cell carcinoma and 9 had head and neck cancer. Partial responses occurred in three dose-escalation patients, of whom one had hepatocellular carcinoma and two had cutaneous melanoma. Peripheral TCRbeta sequencing aimed to test whether ivuxolimab altered TCR sequence diversity and caused clonal T-cell expansion. Intravenous ivuxolimab was administered to patients every 2 weeks at six dose levels: 0.01, 0.1, 0.3, 1.5, 3 and 10 mg/kg. A male proportion of around 83% and a mean age of 60 years, ranging from about 23 to 90, were recorded for the dose-escalation cohort. Results the study describes overall, beyond this receptor: At doses of 0.1 to 3.0 mg/kg, clonal expansion of both CD4+ and CD8+ blood T cells was observed from baseline to week 6. Partial responders in the 0.1-3.0 mg/kg groups had among the lowest normalized peripheral clonal expansion, especially among CD8+ T cells. Low levels of normalized T-cell clonal expansion were also seen in some patients who did not respond. After ivuxolimab, CD8+ T cells had more expanded clones than CD4+ T cells on average. Antigen specificity was not determined for the clonally expanded peripheral T cells.

The CDR3 spans 14 residues, from the cysteine through the phenylalanine. Only the CDR3 DNA stays, 42 bases, in frame from base 1. CDR1 SGHRS and CDR2 YFSETQ were looked up in the germline V gene. The junction carries 15 bases between V and J, which are trimmed by 5 bases and 4 bases respectively. Patients with autoimmune disease history or receiving systemic immunosuppression were excluded from the trial. Peripheral blood for TCR sequencing was collected from all dose cohorts at baseline, on cycle 4 day 1, and on cycle 7 day 1. The samples were drawn from a first-in-human, open-label, multicenter phase I dose-escalation trial of ivuxolimab. Adults with locally advanced or metastatic melanoma, renal cell carcinoma, hepatocellular carcinoma or head and neck squamous cell carcinoma were enrolled in the trial. Before TCR sequencing, CD4+ and CD8+ T cells were separately sorted from peripheral blood. Points on this clone: The antigen this receptor binds is unknown. It has no much larger one-base neighbor in the sample; base qualities were not kept.

Genomic DNA was extracted from sorted cells for sequencing of the TCRbeta CDR3 region. TCRbeta CDR3 regions were sequenced using the immunoSEQ Assay. The clones in this table, taken by TCRdb from immuneACCESS, are in-frame only. Not every clone is retained; where verified, under half of the shortfall comes from an unresolved V gene, and the cause of the rest is unknown. In all, the sample holds tens of thousands of clones, and about 88% of those were seen once. Under 0.25% of the sample goes to the ten largest clones. The sequence links TRBV5-1 to TRBJ1-1; possibly the D gene is TRBD1, per 5 matching bases. This sequence was found in an adult with an advanced solid tumor such as melanoma, head and neck, liver or kidney cancer. This specimen was CD4+ or CD8+ T cells sorted from blood, taken in a trial of the OX40 agonist ivuxolimab. DNA sequence: TGCGCCAGCAGGGGTCAGGGCGGTCTCACTGAAGCTTTCTTT. The encoded protein is CASRGQGGLTEAFF.